The present entry profiles one TCR beta chain with its context. As yet, its antigen is unknown. The record originates from a study of T cell repertoires in cytomegalovirus infection. Across the whole study: Evidence of both CMV infection and a matching HLA type came from public TCR beta signatures.

Findings and caveats of the study: There were carriers of CMV plus the relevant HLA, and cumulative public TCR beta family frequency identified them. There were HLA-C-restricted CMV-specific TCR beta clonotypes dominating the ex vivo response.

With 6 bases removed from V and 1 base from J, the gap between germline ends came to 13 bases. This CDR3 is built from 15 residues. CDR1 is MNHEY, CDR2 SVGEGT, per germline. Each CDR3 protein gets one entry after TCRdb re-called the reads with MiXCR. The sample holds some 57,000 distinct CDR3 sequences, about 33% seen once. The chain recombines TRBV6-2 or TRBV6-3 with TRBJ2-1; D could derive from TRBD1 or TRBD2 (5 bases each). The clonotype was recovered from a human donor in good health (CMV status not recorded). Some clones in this sample may be carry-over from other donors' samples. Sequences were obtained from PBMCs, sequenced either directly or after in vitro stimulation (not recorded which). The CDR3 nucleotides read TGTGCCAGCAGGGAATGGGGGAAGTCCTACAATGAGCAGTTCTTC. Its protein is CASREWGKSYNEQFF.